Below, 25 T cell receptor beta chains from the same sample are listed, as sequenced in a study of T cell repertoires in cytomegalovirus infection. MiXCR, run by TCRdb on the reads, gives a single entry per CDR3 protein. The sample carries about 920,000 distinct CDR3 sequences, approximately 32% recorded once. These receptors' targets are unknown. The input for sequencing was cultured CD8+ T cells from PBMCs, taken from culture after CMV antigen stimulation. Source of these receptors: a human donor in good health (CMV status not recorded). Some clones in this sample may be carry-over from other donors' samples.

This clonotype has at least ten counts. The genes are TRBV7-2 and TRBJ2-1; 11 bases are a match to TRBD2. Germline V gene lookup returns CDR1 SGHTA and CDR2 FQGNSA. Trimming removed 5 bases from V and 3 bases from J; junction bases left unmatched: 6. CDR3 length equals 16 residues. The CDR3 DNA follows: TGTGCCAGCAGCCCTTTTGGGACTAGCGGCTACAATGAGCAGTTCTTC. Protein sequence: CASSPFGTSGYNEQFF.

This clonotype was seen more than once but under ten times. A read error may account for a junction end that differs from germline. J is TRBJ2-5 and V is TRBV7-6, with 8 bases fitting TRBD1. Germline V lookup: CDR1 SGHVS, CDR2 FNYEAQ. The CDR3 consists of 15 residues. CDR3: CASSLITGGEETQYF. The CDR3 nucleotides are TGTGCTAGCAGCTTGATAACAGGGGGAGAGGAGACCCAGTACTTC.

This clonotype was detected only a few times. The rearrangement links TRBV4-2 to TRBJ2-2; D gene ambiguous. The CDR3 length is 15 residues. In germline, CDR1 is LGHNA, CDR2 YNFKEQ. V gave up 4 bases and J gave up 2 bases, with 11 bases separating them. The CDR3 spells CASSLSIGNTGELFF. In DNA, the CDR3 is TGTGCCAGCAGCCTCAGTATTGGTAACACCGGGGAGCTGTTTTTT.

This clonotype was seen a few times. The chain uses TRBV4-3 and TRBJ2-3; no clear D. Trimming removed 1 base at V and 4 bases at J, with 15 bases between. This CDR3 has 16 amino acids. Per germline, CDR1 LGHNA and CDR2 YSLEER. In DNA form, the CDR3 reads TGCGCCAGCAGCCAAGTGGACGGCAGTAATGCAGATACGCAGTATTTT. This translates into CASSQVDGSNADTQYF.

Only one count was recorded for this clonotype. V and J are TRBV2 and TRBJ2-1, with TRBD2 matching 8 bases. With 4 bases clipped from V and 7 bases from J, the junction kept 9 bases outside the gene matches. The CDR3 extends over 15 amino acids. Germline V gives CDR1 SNHLY, CDR2 FYNNEI. The CDR3: CASSGTGGSKNEQFF. In DNA, the CDR3 is TGTGCCAGCAGTGGTACGGGGGGGTCTAAAAATGAGCAGTTCTTC.

This clonotype was counted ten times or more. J is TRBJ1-2 and V is TRBV7-2, with D tentatively TRBD1 (5 bases). CDR1 SGHTA and CDR2 FQGNSA come from the germline V gene. Trimming removed 0 bases from V and 5 bases from J, with 16 bases in between. The CDR3 has 16 amino acids. The CDR3 region is CASSLATAGTEYGYTF. As DNA, the CDR3 is TGTGCCAGCAGCTTAGCGACGGCGGGGACCGAGTATGGCTACACCTTC.

The chain combines TRBV2 with TRBJ1-3, with D possibly TRBD1 on 6 matching bases. Trimming stripped 5 bases from V and 2 bases from J, with 10 bases between. This CDR3 has 14 residues. Germline CDR1 reads SNHLY; CDR2 reads FYNNEI. The CDR3, as DNA: TGTGCCAGCAGTTATGACAGGACTGGAAACACCATATATTTT. Translation gives CASSYDRTGNTIYF.

This chain connects TRBV20-1 to TRBJ1-2; 9 nucleotides line up with TRBD1. Germline V gives CDR1 DFQATT, CDR2 SNEGSKA (reference sequence). CDR3 length: 18 amino acids. The J segment lost 4 bases and the V segment lost 5 bases, leaving 20 bases of the junction unmatched. DNA for the CDR3: TGCAGTGCTGCAGGTCGCGGGGACAGGGACCAAAGGGGCTATGGCTACACCTTC. Its protein is CSAAGRGDRDQRGYGYTF.

This clonotype was observed many times. V is TRBV28 and J is TRBJ2-5; possible D gene TRBD1, 7 bases. CDR1 is MDHEN, CDR2 SYDVKM, per germline. The CDR3 loop spans 15 amino acids. The V and J ends lost 6 bases and 3 bases respectively, with 17 bases between them. CDR3 DNA: TGTGCCAGCAGCCGAGGAGGGGGCGAAAAAGAGACCCAGTACTTC. It codes for CASSRGGGEKETQYF.

The table lists this clonotype with a few counts. The chain couples TRBV14 to TRBJ1-1, with a possible D match to TRBD1 (6 bases). Deletions cut 0 bases from V and 1 base from J, with 12 bases between. Germline V CDR1 and CDR2: SGHDN, FVKESK. The CDR3 contains 16 residues. In nucleotides, the CDR3 is TGTGCCAGCAGCCAAGATGCAGGGGCAAGGAACACTGAAGCTTTCTTT. Protein sequence: CASSQDAGARNTEAFF.

This chain connects TRBV12-3 or TRBV12-4 to TRBJ2-1; 12 positions match TRBD2. This CDR3 region has 18 residues. The ends lost 5 bases at V and 4 bases at J; junction bases unmatched: 12. The CDR3 region has the DNA TGTGCCAGCAGTCCAGGGGCTAGCGGGGGGGGTATGTACAATGAGCAGTTCTTC. Amino acids: CASSPGASGGGMYNEQFF.

This clonotype was seen only a few times. This chain links TRBV7-8 with TRBJ2-5; the match to TRBD2 covers 9 bases. V shed 5 bases and J 4 bases; nucleotides not matched to a gene: 11. Germline V gives CDR1 SGHVS, CDR2 FQNEAQ. CDR3 size: 16 residues. The DNA of the CDR3 is TGTGCCAGCAGCCGCGGTGGCGGGGGGGTGGGAGAGACCCAGTACTTC. It specifies CASSRGGGGVGETQYF.

V gene TRBV20-1 combines with J gene TRBJ2-7, with a weak D call TRBD2 (5 bases). The germline CDR1 and CDR2 sequences are DFQATT and SNEGSKA (reference sequence). V dropped 0 bases and J dropped 3 bases, with 12 bases sitting between them. The CDR3 is 14 amino acids. The CDR3 DNA reads TGCAGTGCTAGAGACGGGGTGTTAGTCTACGAGCAGTACTTC. Translation: CSARDGVLVYEQYF.

This clonotype was seen repeatedly, ten times or more. V gene TRBV7-9 combines with J gene TRBJ2-1, with TRBD2 matching 9 bases. The ends lost 5 bases at V and 2 bases at J; junction bases unmatched: 4. Germline CDR1 SEHNR, CDR2 FQNEAQ (reference sequence). The CDR3 runs 15 residues. The CDR3 region is CASSRSGGPYNEQFF. Here the CDR3 DNA reads TGTGCCAGCAGCCGTAGCGGGGGCCCCTACAATGAGCAGTTCTTC.

J is TRBJ1-1 and V is TRBV4-2; tentative D call: TRBD1 (5 bases). Germline V gene data show CDR1 as LGHNA and CDR2 as YNFKEQ. The CDR3 is 14 residues long. The V and J ends lost 2 bases and 5 bases respectively, with 12 bases between them. The CDR3 DNA sequence: TGTGCCAGCAGCCAAACTGGGGGTCTGACTGAAGCTTTCTTT. Its protein product is CASSQTGGLTEAFF.

This clonotype has more than one count but fewer than ten. The chain couples TRBV6-5 to TRBJ1-2, with TRBD1 matching 7 bases. Germline CDR1 is MNHEY and CDR2 is SVGAGI. Losses at the gene ends were 7 bases for V and 6 bases for J; bases not matched to a gene: 5. The CDR3 totals 12 residues. For the CDR3, the DNA is TGTGCCAGCAAGACAGGGCTGCATGGCTACACCTTC. Translation: CASKTGLHGYTF.

This clonotype showed up just a few times. V and J are TRBV5-8 and TRBJ2-2, with unresolved D. CDR1 is SGHTS and CDR2 is YDEGEE in the germline V gene. The CDR3 spans 14 residues. Trimming removed 9 bases from V and 6 bases from J, with 18 bases in between. Written as DNA, the CDR3 is TGTGCCACCCTGACGAACCCAACGGCCGGGGAGCTGTTTTTT. Translation: CATLTNPTAGELFF.

A single count supports this clonotype. The chain combines TRBV19 with TRBJ1-1; D not certain. The germline V gene has CDR1 LNHDA and CDR2 SQIVND (reference sequence). The length of the CDR3 is 13 residues. V gave up 1 base and J gave up 3 bases, with 6 bases separating them. The CDR3 is CASSIVSDTEAFF. In DNA form, the CDR3 reads TGTGCCAGTAGTATAGTCTCTGACACTGAAGCTTTCTTT.

The chain recombines TRBV27 with TRBJ2-3, with a weak D call TRBD1 (6 bases). The CDR3 consists of 16 residues. The germline V gene has CDR1 MNHEY and CDR2 SMNVEV (reference sequence). The V end was cut by 2 bases, the J end by 4 bases, with 16 bases between. In nucleotides, the CDR3 is TGTGCCAGCAGTTTAAGCACAGGGCCTCTCCCAGATACGCAGTATTTT. Translation gives CASSLSTGPLPDTQYF.

Only a few counts were recorded for this clonotype. The rearrangement links TRBV12-3 or TRBV12-4 to TRBJ2-3; a possible D gene is TRBD2 (5 bases). V was shortened by 9 bases and J by 11 bases, with 12 bases between the two germline ends. The CDR3 consists of 10 residues. Written as DNA, the CDR3 is TGTGCCAGTTCGAGCGGCCAGCAGTATTTT. Amino acid sequence: CASSSGQQYF.

This clonotype came up a few times. This chain connects TRBV2 to TRBJ2-3; D not resolved. From germline, CDR1 is SNHLY and CDR2 FYNNEI. Trimming stripped 7 bases from V and 0 bases from J, with 11 bases between. This CDR3 region has 14 residues. CDR3 loop: CASKGDVSTDTQYF. Here the CDR3 DNA reads TGTGCCAGCAAGGGCGACGTGAGCACAGATACGCAGTATTTT.

This chain joins TRBV27 and TRBJ1-5, with TRBD1 as a possible D gene (5 bases). V was pared by 1 base and J by 1 base, with 8 bases between. The CDR3 is 15 residues long. Germline lookup yields CDR1 MNHEY and CDR2 SMNVEV (reference sequence). This CDR3 reads CASSLYPGSNQPQHF. Here the CDR3 DNA reads TGTGCCAGCAGTTTATACCCAGGGAGCAATCAGCCCCAGCATTTT.

The chain couples TRBV6-5 to TRBJ2-5, with TRBD1 as a possible D gene (6 bases). V was trimmed by 0 bases and J by 11 bases, leaving 22 bases between them. In germline, CDR1 is MNHEY, CDR2 SVGAGI. The CDR3 has 16 residues. Here the CDR3 reads CASSYSEETGQALQYF. CDR3 sequence (DNA): TGTGCCAGCAGTTACTCGGAGGAGACAGGCCAGGCTCTACAGTACTTC.

This clonotype showed up just a few times. The V and J genes are TRBV20-1 and TRBJ2-1, with 11 bases lining up with TRBD2. The CDR3 extends over 16 amino acids. Germline values: CDR1 DFQATT, CDR2 SNEGSKA (reference sequence). Trimming took 3 bases from V and 5 from J; bases not matched to a gene: 9. The CDR3 region is CSASRGSGGAHNEQFF. The CDR3 DNA reads TGCAGTGCTAGCCGGGGTAGCGGGGGGGCCCACAATGAGCAGTTCTTC.

This clonotype has a single count. Just one base apart from a much larger clone, this may be a read error. The chain combines TRBV7-4 with TRBJ2-3; no definite D call. This CDR3 has 12 amino acids. The germline CDR1 and CDR2 sequences are SGHVT and SQSDAQ. In DNA form, the CDR3 reads TGTGTCAGCAGCCCATTGGCAGATACGCAGTATTTT. It specifies CVSSPLADTQYF.